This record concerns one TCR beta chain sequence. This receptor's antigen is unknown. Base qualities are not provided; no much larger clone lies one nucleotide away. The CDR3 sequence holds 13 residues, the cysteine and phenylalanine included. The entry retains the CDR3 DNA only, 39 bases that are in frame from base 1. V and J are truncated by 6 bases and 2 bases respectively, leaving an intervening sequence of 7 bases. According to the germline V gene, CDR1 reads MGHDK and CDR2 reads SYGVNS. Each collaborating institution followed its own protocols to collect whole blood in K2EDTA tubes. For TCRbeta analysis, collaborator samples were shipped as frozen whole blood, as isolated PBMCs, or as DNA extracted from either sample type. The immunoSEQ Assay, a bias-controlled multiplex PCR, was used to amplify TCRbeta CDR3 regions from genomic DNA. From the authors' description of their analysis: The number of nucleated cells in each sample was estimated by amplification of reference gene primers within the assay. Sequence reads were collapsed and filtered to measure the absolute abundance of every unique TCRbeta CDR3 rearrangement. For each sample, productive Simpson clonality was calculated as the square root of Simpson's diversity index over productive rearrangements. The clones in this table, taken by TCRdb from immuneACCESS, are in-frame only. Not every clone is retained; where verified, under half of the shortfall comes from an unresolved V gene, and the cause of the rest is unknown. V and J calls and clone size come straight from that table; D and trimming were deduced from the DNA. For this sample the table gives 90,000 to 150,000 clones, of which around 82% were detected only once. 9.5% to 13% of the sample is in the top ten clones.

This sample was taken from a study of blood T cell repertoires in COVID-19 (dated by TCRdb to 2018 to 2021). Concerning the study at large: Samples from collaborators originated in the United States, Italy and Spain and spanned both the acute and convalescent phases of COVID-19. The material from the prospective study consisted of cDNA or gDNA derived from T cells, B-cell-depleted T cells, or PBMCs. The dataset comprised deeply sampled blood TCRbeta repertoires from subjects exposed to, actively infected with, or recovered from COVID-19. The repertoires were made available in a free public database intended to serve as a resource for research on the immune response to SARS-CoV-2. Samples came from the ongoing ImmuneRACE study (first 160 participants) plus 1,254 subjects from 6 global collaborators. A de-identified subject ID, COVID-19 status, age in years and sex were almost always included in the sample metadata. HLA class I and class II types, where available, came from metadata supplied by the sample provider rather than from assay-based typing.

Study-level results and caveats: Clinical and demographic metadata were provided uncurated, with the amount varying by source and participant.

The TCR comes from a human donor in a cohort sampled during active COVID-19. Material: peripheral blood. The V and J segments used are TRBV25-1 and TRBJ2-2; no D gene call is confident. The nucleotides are TGTGCCAGCAGCGGGTCTAACACCGGGGAGCTGTTTTTT. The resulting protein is CASSGSNTGELFF.